This T cell receptor beta chain was profiled in a study of blood T cell repertoires in COVID-19 (dated by TCRdb to between 2020 and 2021). Concerning the study at large: Samples from collaborators originated in the United States, Italy and Spain and spanned both the acute and convalescent phases of COVID-19. The material from the prospective study consisted of cDNA or gDNA derived from T cells, B-cell-depleted T cells, or PBMCs. The dataset comprised deeply sampled blood TCRbeta repertoires from subjects exposed to, actively infected with, or recovered from COVID-19. The repertoires were released in a freely available public database intended as a resource for research on the immune response to SARS-CoV-2. Samples were obtained from the ongoing ImmuneRACE study (first 160 participants) and from 1,254 subjects provided by 6 global collaborators. Sample metadata almost always included a de-identified subject ID, COVID-19 status, age in years and sex. Where HLA class I and class II types were available, the types were taken from metadata supplied by the sample provider, not from assay-based typing. Overall study outcomes, separate from this receptor: How much clinical and demographic metadata was included differed by source and by participant, and the metadata was provided uncurated.

Spanning cysteine to phenylalanine, the CDR3 consists of 14 amino acids. Only the CDR3 portion is preserved as DNA: 42 bases, with reading frame beginning at the first base. CDR1 is given as SGHDT and CDR2 as YYEEEE, both from the germline V gene. V is pared back by 4 bases and J by 6 bases, with 14 bases lying between the germline termini. Worth noting for this clone: No cognate antigen has been identified for it. There are no base qualities to consult, and no much larger clone falls within one base.

Samples from volunteer blood donors who had recovered from COVID-19 were contributed by a second Seattle source. Whole blood was collected in K2EDTA tubes by collaborating institutions according to the institutions' own protocols. Collaborator samples were shipped for TCRbeta analysis as frozen whole blood, isolated PBMCs, or DNA extracted from either sample type. The immunoSEQ Assay, a bias-controlled multiplex PCR, was used to amplify TCRbeta CDR3 regions from genomic DNA. The authors' pipeline ran thus. Within the assay, amplification of reference gene primers was used to estimate how many nucleated cells each sample contained. To quantify the absolute abundance of each unique TCRbeta CDR3 rearrangement, sequence reads were collapsed and filtered. Productive Simpson clonality was computed per sample as the square root of Simpson's diversity index over productive rearrangements. Not all clones reach the TCRdb copy of this immuneACCESS table, which keeps in-frame sequences only. Checked studies attribute under half of the gap to unresolved V genes and leave the rest unexplained. V and J calls and clone size are given by that table; D and trimming were obtained from the DNA. The sample profile shows around 250,000 clones; about 88% of them were found once. The leading ten clones occupy around 4.6% of the sample.

The source of this sequence is a woman between 40 and 50 years old who had recovered from COVID-19. Sequencing used peripheral blood. The chain couples TRBV5-6 to TRBJ1-3; TRBD1 is a weak D gene call, 5 bases matching. The DNA sequence is as follows: TGTGCCAGCAGCCAAGGACATGGGATAAACACCATATATTTT. Its product reads: CASSQGHGINTIYF.